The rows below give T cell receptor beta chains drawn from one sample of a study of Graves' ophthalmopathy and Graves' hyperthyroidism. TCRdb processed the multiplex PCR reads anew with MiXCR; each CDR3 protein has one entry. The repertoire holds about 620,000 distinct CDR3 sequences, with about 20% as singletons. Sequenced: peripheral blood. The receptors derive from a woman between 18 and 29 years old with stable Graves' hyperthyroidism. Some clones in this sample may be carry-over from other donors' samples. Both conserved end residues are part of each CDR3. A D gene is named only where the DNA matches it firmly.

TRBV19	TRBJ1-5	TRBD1	CASSMMGQGRGQPQHF
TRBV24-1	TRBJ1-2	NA	CATSDPGVSYGYTF
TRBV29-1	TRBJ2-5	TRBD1	CSVRDRGIETQYF
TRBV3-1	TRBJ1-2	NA	CASSQSGTRSNYGYTF
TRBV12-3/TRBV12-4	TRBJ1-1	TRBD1	CASSSRSGGQTEAFF
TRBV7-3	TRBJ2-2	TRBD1	CASSLMQGALGGELFF
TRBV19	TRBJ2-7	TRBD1	CASSSRDSASYEQYF
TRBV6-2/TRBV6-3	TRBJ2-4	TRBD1	CASSRTGTRGIQYF
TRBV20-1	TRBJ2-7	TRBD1	CSASRQGRYEQYF
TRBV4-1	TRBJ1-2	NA	CASSPWTSPADDGYTF
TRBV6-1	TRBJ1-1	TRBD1	CASWDRGLETEAFF
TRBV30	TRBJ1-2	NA	CAWNRVSSYGYTF
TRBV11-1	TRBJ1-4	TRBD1	CASSLGQGAYPNEKLFF
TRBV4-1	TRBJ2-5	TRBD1	CASSLGPQGVFETQYF
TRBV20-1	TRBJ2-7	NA	CSATMPATEQYF
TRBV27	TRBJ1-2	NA	CASSEAMGEANYGYTF
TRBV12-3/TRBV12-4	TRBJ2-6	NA	CASSLRVAGANVLTF
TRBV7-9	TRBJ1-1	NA	CASSLKGGRAEAFF
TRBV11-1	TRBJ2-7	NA	CASSYAGPRGPYEQYF
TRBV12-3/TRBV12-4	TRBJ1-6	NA	CASRGYSPLHF
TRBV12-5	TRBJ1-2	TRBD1	CASGWGTGGGYTF
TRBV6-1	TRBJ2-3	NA	CASSDVGMAQYF
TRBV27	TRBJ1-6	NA	CASSFGEGTPLHF
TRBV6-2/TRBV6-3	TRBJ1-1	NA	CASSSDLTEAFF
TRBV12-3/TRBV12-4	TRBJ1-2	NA	CASSLGYEYGYTF
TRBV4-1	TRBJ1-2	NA	CASSQVIYLRDTNYGYTF
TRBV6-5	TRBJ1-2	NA	CASSYSTGGLSGSYTF
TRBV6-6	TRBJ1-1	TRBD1	CASRVPRGDREFMNTEAFF
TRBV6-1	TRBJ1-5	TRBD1	CASSPRTGSNQPQHF
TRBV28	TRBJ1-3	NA	CASSLDRSGNTIYF
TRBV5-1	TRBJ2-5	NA	CASSPASVQETQYF
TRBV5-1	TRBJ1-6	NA	CASSLAMWGSGNSPLHF
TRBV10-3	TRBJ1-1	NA	CAISDWRNTEAFF
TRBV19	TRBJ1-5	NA	CATRTAGESNQPQHF
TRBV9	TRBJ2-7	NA	CASSVAPQETYEQYF
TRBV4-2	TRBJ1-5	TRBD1	CASSHQAGGSNQPQHF
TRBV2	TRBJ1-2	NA	CASSQSPDGYGYTF
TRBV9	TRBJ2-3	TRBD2	CASSVVTSGSTDTQYF
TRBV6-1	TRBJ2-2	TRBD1	CASVAGTGGTGELFF
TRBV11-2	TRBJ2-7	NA	CASSPLGKAYEQYF
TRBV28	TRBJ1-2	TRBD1	CASSTHPGQGPGYTF
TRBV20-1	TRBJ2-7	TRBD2	CSARGGGIKTYEQYF
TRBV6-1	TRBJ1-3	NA	CASSGSSGNTIYF
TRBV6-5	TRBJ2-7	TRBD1	CASSYSNPGQGYEQYF
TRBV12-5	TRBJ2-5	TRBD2	CASGPTPPAGVRETQYF
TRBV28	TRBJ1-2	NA	CASSFRLNYGYTF
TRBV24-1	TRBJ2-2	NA	CATSTAHLPTGELFF
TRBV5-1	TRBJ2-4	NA	CASSSDRWGIQYF
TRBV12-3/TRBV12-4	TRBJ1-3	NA	CASRTYFGQISEGTIYF
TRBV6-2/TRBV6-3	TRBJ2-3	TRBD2	CASSPYPSGSFPDTQYF
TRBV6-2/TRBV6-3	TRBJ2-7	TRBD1	CASRDDRGAYEQYF
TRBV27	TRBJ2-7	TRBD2	CASSLGLGIVYEQYF
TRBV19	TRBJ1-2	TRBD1	CASSSTRQGRGLVYTF
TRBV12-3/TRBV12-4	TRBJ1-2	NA	CASRRSPGAQRDGYTF
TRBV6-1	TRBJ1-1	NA	CASRSGFGATEAFF
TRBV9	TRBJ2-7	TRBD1	CASSVAVGDRGPYEQYF